The 7 T cell receptor beta chains below all came from one sample that was sequenced in a study of HIV-infected patients and healthy controls. Roughly three months, about 14 weeks, into antiretroviral therapy, follow-up blood was collected. No cell fractionation was done, so the repertoire covers all unsorted peripheral blood T cells. Around 450 ng RNA was reverse transcribed with alpha and beta constant-region primers. Alpha and beta chain libraries were made separately by chain-specific third strand synthesis with multiplexing indices. Each CDR3 protein is one row after TCRdb ran MiXCR on the 5' RACE reads. The data show 7,900 or so distinct CDR3 sequences, more than 6.5% seen once. This specimen was blood, taken during antiretroviral therapy. Receptors were obtained from an adult with HIV infection.

This clonotype has a count of ten or more. In a library made to pick up alpha chains, this beta chain is a stray read with a size that means little. Here the CDR3 reads CASSTTYRVLGNTEAFF. Written as DNA, the CDR3 is TGTGCCAGCAGTACAACATACAGGGTACTCGGGAACACTGAAGCTTTCTTT. The chain uses TRBV6-5 and TRBJ1-1; weak D call: TRBD1 (6 bases). The CDR3 spans 17 residues. Trimming stripped 5 bases from V and 1 base from J, with 20 bases between. In germline, CDR1 is MNHEY, CDR2 SVGAGI.

This clonotype is labeled medium-sized (0.01 to 0.1%). This beta chain is a stray read from a library made for alpha chains; its abundance is not meaningful. The chain has TRBV6-1 and TRBJ1-1, with TRBD1 matching 10 bases. CDR1 is MNHNS, CDR2 SASEGT, per germline. The CDR3 extends over 16 amino acids. Trimming at V came to 9 bases and at J to 4 bases, leaving 14 bases not matched to a gene. Written as DNA, the CDR3 is TGTGCCAGTATAGACAGGGGGCGGCTTATCGGCACTGAAGCTTTCTTT. Its protein product is CASIDRGRLIGTEAFF.

The table lists this clonotype with many counts. Within a library made for alpha chains, this beta chain is off target, and its count is uninformative. The chain combines TRBV7-9 with TRBJ2-5, with D unresolved. CDR3 length equals 17 residues. The germline V gene encodes CDR1 SEHNR and CDR2 FQNEAQ (reference sequence). With 5 bases removed from V and 2 bases from J, the gap between germline ends came to 21 bases. The CDR3 DNA sequence: TGTGCCAGCAGCCCCCCCCCGGTACGAAACCATCAAGAGACCCAGTACTTC. It is translated as CASSPPPVRNHQETQYF.

This clonotype was recorded many times. In a library made to pick up alpha chains, this beta chain is a stray read with a size that means little. The chain joins TRBV7-9 to TRBJ1-1, with 10 bases aligning to TRBD1. This CDR3 spans 16 amino acids. CDR1 is SEHNR, CDR2 FQNEAQ, per germline (reference sequence). Trimming took 8 bases from V and 2 from J; bases not matched to a gene: 11. The CDR3 loop reads CASLRDRGFLNTEAFF. The CDR3 DNA follows: TGTGCCAGCCTCCGGGACAGGGGCTTTCTTAACACTGAAGCTTTCTTT.

This clonotype is medium-sized in the sample. Little can be read into the size of this beta chain, an off-target read in a library designed for alpha chains. CDR3 in amino acids: CASSLPPGQGRTGELFF. The CDR3 nucleotides are TGTGCCAGCAGTTTACCGCCGGGACAGGGTCGCACCGGGGAGCTGTTTTTT. V and J are TRBV28 and TRBJ2-2, with 9 bases matching TRBD1. The CDR3 runs to 17 residues. Germline V gene data show CDR1 as MDHEN and CDR2 as SYDVKM. The J segment lost 4 bases and the V segment lost 2 bases, leaving 8 bases of the junction unmatched.

This clonotype is deemed medium-sized. This beta chain appears as a stray read in a library generated for alpha chains; its size is not informative. The rearrangement links TRBV5-1 to TRBJ2-6; D gene unclear. Deletions cut 1 base from V and 0 bases from J, with 11 bases between. CDR1 and CDR2 from the germline V gene are SGHRS and YFSETQ. The CDR3 loop spans 17 amino acids. CDR3 protein: CASSLSSPISGANVLTF. In nucleotides, the CDR3 is TGCGCCAGCAGCTTGAGCTCACCGATCTCTGGGGCCAACGTCCTGACTTTC.

In this sample, this clonotype is medium-sized. Little can be read into the size of this beta chain, an off-target read in a library designed for alpha chains. CDR3 DNA sequence: TGTGCCAGCAGCCCGGGGAACATTCAGTACTTC. This translates into CASSPGNIQYF. The rearrangement joins TRBV27 to TRBJ2-4, with D possibly TRBD2 on 5 matching bases. CDR1 MNHEY and CDR2 SMNVEV come from the germline V gene (reference sequence). The CDR3 consists of 11 residues. Deletions cut 6 bases from V and 7 bases from J, with 7 bases between.